The TCR beta chain under discussion was sequenced for a study of shared clonotypes between healthy human individuals. Per germline, CDR1 MNHNS and CDR2 SASEGT. Trimming shortened V by 6 bases and J by 0 bases, and 15 bases separated the two germline ends. CDR3 size: 15 residues. Sequenced by immunoSEQ multiplex PCR; TCRdb stores in-frame clones only, minus some. The top ten clones hold under 2% of a sample with 700,000 or so clones, approximately 79% of them seen once. In this sample, this clone turned up once. The donors were adults (healthy and HIV-negative) with no recent acute infections or vaccinations. The study separated CD4+ cells into CD45RA+ naive and CD45RA-negative memory subsets.

The sequenced sample was memory CD4+ T cells sorted from blood. Subset here: CD45RA-negative fraction. The chain recombines TRBV6-1 with TRBJ2-7; a weak D match, TRBD2 (6 bases). The receptor was derived from a woman between 25 and 40 years old in good health. The CDR3 DNA is TGTGCCAGCAGAACTAATAGCGGAAGCTCCTACGAGCAGTACTTC. This translates into CASRTNSGSSYEQYF.